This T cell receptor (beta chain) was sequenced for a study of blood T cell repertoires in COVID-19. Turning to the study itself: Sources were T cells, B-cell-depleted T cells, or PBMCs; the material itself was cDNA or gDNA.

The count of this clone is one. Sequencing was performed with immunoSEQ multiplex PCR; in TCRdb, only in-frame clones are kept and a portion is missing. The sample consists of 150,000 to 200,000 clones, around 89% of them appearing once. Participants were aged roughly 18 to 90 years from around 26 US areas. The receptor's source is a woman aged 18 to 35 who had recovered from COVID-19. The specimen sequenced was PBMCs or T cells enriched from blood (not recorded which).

The chain's CDR3 is CATSDSNREKFSGANVLTF. CDR3 in DNA: TGTGCCACCAGTGACTCCAACCGGGAAAAATTCTCTGGGGCCAACGTCCTGACTTTC. The V call is TRBV24-1, the J call TRBJ2-6, with TRBD2 as a possible D gene (5 bases). CDR3 length: 19 amino acids. V shed 4 bases and J shed 0 bases, with 18 bases lying between them. Looked up from germline, CDR1 is KGHDR and CDR2 is SFDVKD.